This T cell receptor beta chain came from a study of shared clonotypes between healthy human individuals. Only in-frame clones appear in the TCRdb table, and some are missing; sequencing was by immunoSEQ multiplex PCR. The sample lists some 1.4 million clones, roughly 97% occurring once. In this sample, this clone turned up once. The CDR3 sequence is 14 residues long. Trimming left V 1 base short and J 2 bases short, with 12 bases between. From germline, CDR1 is SQVTM and CDR2 ANQGSEA. This sequence originates from a man aged 25-45 years in good health. The chain is built from TRBV29-1 and TRBJ2-7; tentatively, D is TRBD1 (5 bases). The sample comprised naive CD4+ T cells sorted from blood. Subset given: CD45RA+ positively selected. This chain's CDR3 is CSVEGQLPPYEQYF. In DNA form, the CDR3 reads TGCAGCGTTGAAGGACAGCTCCCTCCCTACGAGCAGTACTTC.